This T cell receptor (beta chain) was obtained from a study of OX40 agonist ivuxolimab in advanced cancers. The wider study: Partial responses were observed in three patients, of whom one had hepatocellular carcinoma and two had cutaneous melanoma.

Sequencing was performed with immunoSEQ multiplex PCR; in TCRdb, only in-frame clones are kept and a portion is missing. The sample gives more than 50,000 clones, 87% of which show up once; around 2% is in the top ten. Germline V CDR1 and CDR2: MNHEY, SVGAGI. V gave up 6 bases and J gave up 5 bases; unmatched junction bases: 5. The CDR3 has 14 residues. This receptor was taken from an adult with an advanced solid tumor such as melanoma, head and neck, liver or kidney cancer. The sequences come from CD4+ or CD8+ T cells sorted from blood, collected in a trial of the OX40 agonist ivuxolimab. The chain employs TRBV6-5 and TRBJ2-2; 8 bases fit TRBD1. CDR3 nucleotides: TGTGCCAGCAGAGGACAGGGTCGGACCGGGGAGCTGTTTTTT. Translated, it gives CASRGQGRTGELFF.